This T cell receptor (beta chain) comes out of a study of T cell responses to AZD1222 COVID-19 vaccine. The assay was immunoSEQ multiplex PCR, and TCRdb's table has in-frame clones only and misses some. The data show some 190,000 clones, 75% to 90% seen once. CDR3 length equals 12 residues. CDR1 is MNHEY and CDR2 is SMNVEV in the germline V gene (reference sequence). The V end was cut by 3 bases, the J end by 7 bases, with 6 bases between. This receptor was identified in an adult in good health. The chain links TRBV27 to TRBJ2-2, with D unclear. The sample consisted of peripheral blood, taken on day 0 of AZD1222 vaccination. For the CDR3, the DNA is TGTGCCAGCAGTTTTGGAGACGGGGAGCTGTTTTTT. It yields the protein CASSFGDGELFF.